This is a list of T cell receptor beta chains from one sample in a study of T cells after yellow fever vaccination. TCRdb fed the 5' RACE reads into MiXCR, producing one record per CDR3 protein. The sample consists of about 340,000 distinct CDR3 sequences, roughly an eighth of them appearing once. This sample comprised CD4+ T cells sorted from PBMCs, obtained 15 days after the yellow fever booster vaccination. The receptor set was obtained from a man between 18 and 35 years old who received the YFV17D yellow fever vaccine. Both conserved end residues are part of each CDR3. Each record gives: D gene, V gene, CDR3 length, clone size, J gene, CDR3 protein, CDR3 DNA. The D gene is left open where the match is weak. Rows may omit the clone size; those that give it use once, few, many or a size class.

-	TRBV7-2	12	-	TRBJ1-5	CASRAGIQPQHF	TGTGCCAGCAGGGCAGGGATCCAGCCCCAGCATTTT
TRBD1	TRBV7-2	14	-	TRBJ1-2	CASSFGTPGGGYTF	TGTGCCAGCAGCTTCGGGACACCAGGGGGTGGCTACACCTTC
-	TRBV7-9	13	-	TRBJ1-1	CASGHGGYTEAFF	TGTGCCAGCGGCCACGGGGGTTACACTGAAGCTTTCTTT
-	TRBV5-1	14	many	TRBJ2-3	CASRENRNTDTQYF	TGCGCCAGCAGGGAGAACAGGAACACAGATACGCAGTATTTT
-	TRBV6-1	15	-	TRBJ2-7	CASSERGAGFYEQYF	TGTGCCAGCAGTGAAAGGGGGGCCGGATTCTACGAGCAGTACTTC
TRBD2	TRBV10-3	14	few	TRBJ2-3	CAISDRGDTDTQYF	TGTGCCATCAGTGATCGGGGGGACACAGATACGCAGTATTTT
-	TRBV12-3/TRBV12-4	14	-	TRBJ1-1	CASSFGGSNTEAFF	TGTGCCAGCAGTTTTGGCGGATCGAACACTGAAGCTTTCTTT
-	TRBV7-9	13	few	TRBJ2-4	CASSLWDRNIQYF	TGTGCCAGCAGCTTATGGGATAGAAACATTCAGTACTTC
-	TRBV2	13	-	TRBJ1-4	CASSEDRGEKLFF	TGTGCCAGCAGTGAAGATCGGGGGGAAAAACTGTTTTTT
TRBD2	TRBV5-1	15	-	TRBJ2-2	CASSLRTREIGELFF	TGCGCCAGCAGCTTAAGGACTAGGGAAATCGGGGAGCTGTTTTTT
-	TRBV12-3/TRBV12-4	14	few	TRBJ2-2	CASRLSGNTGELFF	TGTGCCAGCAGACTTAGCGGAAACACCGGGGAGCTGTTTTTT
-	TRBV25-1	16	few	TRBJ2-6	CASSELGSSGANVLTF	TGTGCCAGCAGTGAATTAGGCTCCTCTGGGGCCAACGTCCTGACTTTC
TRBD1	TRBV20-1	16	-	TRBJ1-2	CSARGQGRGGHYGYTF	TGCAGTGCTAGAGGACAGGGCAGGGGAGGACACTATGGCTACACCTTC
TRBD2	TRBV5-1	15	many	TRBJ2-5	CASSSGGTQEETQYF	TGCGCCAGCAGCTCGGGGGGGACTCAGGAAGAGACCCAGTACTTC
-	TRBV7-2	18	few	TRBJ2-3	CASSVVAGARSFRDTQYF	TGTGCCAGCAGCGTAGTGGCTGGGGCTCGCTCGTTTAGGGATACGCAGTATTTT
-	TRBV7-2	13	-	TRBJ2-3	CASSLGWRDTQYF	TGTGCCAGCAGCTTAGGTTGGCGGGATACGCAGTATTTT
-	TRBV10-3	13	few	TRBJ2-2	CAISDKRPGELFF	TGTGCCATCAGTGACAAGAGGCCCGGGGAGCTGTTTTTT
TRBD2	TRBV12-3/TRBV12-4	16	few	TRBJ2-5	CASSSSAAGGPETQYF	TGTGCCAGCAGTTCCTCTGCAGCGGGGGGGCCGGAGACCCAGTACTTC
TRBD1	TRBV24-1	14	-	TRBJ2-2	CATRDRGITGELFF	TGTGCCACCCGTGACAGGGGGATAACCGGGGAGCTGTTTTTT
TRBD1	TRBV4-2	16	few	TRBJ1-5	CASSQDQGAMDQPQHF	TGTGCCAGCAGCCAAGATCAGGGGGCCATGGATCAGCCCCAGCATTTT